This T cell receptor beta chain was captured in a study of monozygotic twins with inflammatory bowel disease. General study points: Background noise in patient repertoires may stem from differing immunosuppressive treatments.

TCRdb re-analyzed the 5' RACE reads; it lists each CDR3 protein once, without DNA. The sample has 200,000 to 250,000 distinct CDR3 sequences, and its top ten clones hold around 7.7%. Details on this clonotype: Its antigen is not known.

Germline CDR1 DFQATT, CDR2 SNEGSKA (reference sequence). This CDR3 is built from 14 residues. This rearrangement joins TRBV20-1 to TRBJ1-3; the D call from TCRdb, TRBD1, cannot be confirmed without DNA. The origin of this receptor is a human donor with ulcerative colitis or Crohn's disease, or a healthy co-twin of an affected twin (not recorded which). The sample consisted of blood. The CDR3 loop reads CSAPTGTSGNTIYF.